This T cell receptor beta chain was sequenced during a study of CD8 T cells in Susac syndrome. Blood CD8+ and CD4+ T cells underwent high-throughput TCR beta sequencing. The study's findings and limits: The study conceded that relatively few individuals underwent its TCR sequencing and HLA analysis.

The RNA input was about 0.45 to 1 ug, and it was reverse transcribed with random hexamers. An immunoSEQ multiplex PCR amplified TCR beta CDR3 over 54 Vbeta and 13 Jbeta. TCRdb re-analysed the immunoSEQ multiplex PCR reads in MiXCR, keeping a single row per CDR3 protein. The table has some 200,000 distinct CDR3 sequences, around 96% seen once; the top ten hold 0.085% to 0.095%. CDR3 length: 15 residues. V was pared by 1 base and J by 3 bases, with 11 bases between. The V gene's germline CDR1 is MGHDK and CDR2 SYGVNS. On this clonotype itself: The antigen remains unidentified.

The receptor was derived from a human donor with multiple sclerosis. The chain employs TRBV25-1 and TRBJ2-3, with a weak D call TRBD1 (7 bases). The specimen sequenced was CD4+ T cells from PBMCs. The CDR3 loop reads CASSESAGQTDTQYF. The CDR3 region has the DNA TGTGCCAGCAGTGAATCCGCGGGACAGACAGATACGCAGTATTTT.